This TCR beta chain was sequenced for a study of regulatory T cells in long-lasting Graves disease (dated by TCRdb to the early 2020s). Turning to the overall study: To count as having persistent Graves' disease, a patient had to have received antithyroid drug treatment for over 5 years with TSH receptor autoantibodies remaining persistently positive. The study took place in China and was registered as a clinical trial. Patients with persistent Graves' disease were compared with patients with newly diagnosed Graves' disease using TCR sequencing and RNA sequencing of peripheral blood. Persistent Graves' disease patients in the clinical cohort had taken antithyroid drugs for roughly ten years on average. TCR sequencing covered around 13 persistent and about 20 newly diagnosed Graves' disease patients, some 33 samples in total. Points the paper makes about the study in general: Persistent Graves' disease patients showed lower TCR Shannon entropy and fewer highly expanded clones than newly diagnosed patients, suggesting clonal expansion. As a limitation, the authors acknowledged that the small sample size may reduce accuracy. Because the primary lesion, thyroid tissue, could not be accessed, the study looked at peripheral blood alone. Persistent disease showed preferential use of TRBV28, TRBJ1-2 and TRBJ2-5, whereas newly diagnosed disease favored TRBV20-1 and TRBJ2-1. Sequencing and analysis were limited to the TCR beta chain. More public clonotypes were shared among persistent patients (approximately 3,000) than among newly diagnosed patients (966).

Libraries were made using multiplex PCR. TCRdb records Illumina HiSeq 4000 as the sequencer. iRepertoire HTBI primers and Arm-PCR amplification of CDR3 regions were used to construct TCR beta libraries. Before sequencing, the PCR products went through gel purification. As for the authors' bioinformatics: Gene usage analysis of CDR3 amino acid clonotypes relied on the approximately 60 TRBV and 14 TRBJ segments identified across samples. Filtered high-quality paired reads were merged into contigs using COPE and FqMerger. BLAST was used to align contigs to the IMGT TRBV, TRBD and TRBJ reference genes, and CDR3 was defined following IMGT. Highly expanded clones were defined as clonotypes with a frequency above 0.1%. Repertoire diversity was measured by Shannon entropy, and V-J evenness by the Gini coefficient. Public clonotypes were defined as clonotypes shared by more than one individual. TCRdb reran the public reads through fastp at Q25 and MiXCR, keeping productive beta chains. Rows are combined by CDR3 protein, so each entry shows the most common genes and DNA. The V and J calls follow TCRdb's processing rather than the paper's. The sample table contains hundreds of thousands of distinct CDR3 sequences; only one count was recorded for about a fifth of them. About 8.3% of the sample is taken by the ten largest.

Ten or more counts support this clonotype. Its antigen remains unidentified. Per-nucleotide qualities are absent, and no much larger clonotype sits a single base away. The CDR3 contains 14 residues, cysteine and phenylalanine counted. Only the CDR3 portion is preserved as DNA: 42 bases, with reading frame beginning at the first base. Via the germline V gene, CDR1 is SGHAT and CDR2 FQNNGV. Relative to germline, V is 1 base shorter and J is 2 bases shorter, with 9 bases between their ends. The time point label here, explained by the study, means: persistent/refractory GD, antithyroid drugs over 5 years with positive TRAb. For both TCR sequencing and RNA sequencing, RNA was extracted from PBMCs using TRIzol. The diagnosis of Graves' disease followed American Thyroid Association guidelines. Patients for the study were recruited at an endocrinology department in Xi'an, China. From each patient, 7.5 to 10 milliliters of peripheral blood was collected into an EDTA anticoagulant tube. Ficoll Paque Plus density gradient separation was used to isolate PBMCs, and no additional T cell sorting was done. RNA quality was checked with an Agilent 2100 Bioanalyzer and agarose gel, and concentration with a NanoDrop 2000.

This sequence uses TRBV11-2 and TRBJ2-7; the D gene is perhaps TRBD1, from 6 matching bases. This sequence originates from a female donor with Graves disease. The sample here was peripheral blood mononuclear cells (PBMCs), taken when the disease was refractory, from a patient treated with antithyroid drugs. The CDR3 protein sequence reads: CASSLVDRTYEQYF. The DNA is TGTGCCAGCAGCTTAGTTGACAGGACCTACGAGCAGTACTTC.